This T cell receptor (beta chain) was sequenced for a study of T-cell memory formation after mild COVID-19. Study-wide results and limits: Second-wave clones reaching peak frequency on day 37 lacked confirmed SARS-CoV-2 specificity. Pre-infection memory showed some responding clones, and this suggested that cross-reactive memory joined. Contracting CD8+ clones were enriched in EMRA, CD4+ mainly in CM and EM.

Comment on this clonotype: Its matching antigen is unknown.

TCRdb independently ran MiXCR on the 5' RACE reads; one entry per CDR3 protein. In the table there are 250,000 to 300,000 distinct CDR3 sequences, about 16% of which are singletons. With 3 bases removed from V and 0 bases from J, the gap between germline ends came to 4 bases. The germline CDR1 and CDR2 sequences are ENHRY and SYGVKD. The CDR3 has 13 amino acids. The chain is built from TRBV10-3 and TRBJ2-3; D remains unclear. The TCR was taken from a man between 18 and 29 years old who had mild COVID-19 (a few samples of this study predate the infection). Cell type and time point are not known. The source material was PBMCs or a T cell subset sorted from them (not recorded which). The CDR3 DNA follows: TGTGCCATCAGTGAACTGAGCACAGATACGCAGTATTTT. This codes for CAISELSTDTQYF.